The 29 T cell receptor beta chains given below trace back to one sample, sequenced in a study of graft-versus-host responses after intestinal transplantation. These receptors are not linked to any known antigen. The table came from immunoSEQ multiplex PCR; TCRdb's copy has only in-frame clones and leaves some out. Of 80,000 to 95,000 clones in the sample, just over 90% were seen once. Specimen: unstimulated CD8+ T cells sorted from spleen or lymph node cells, collected before intestinal transplant. All receptors derive from a human donor who received an intestinal transplant.

The rearrangement links TRBV9 to TRBJ2-1; 7 nucleotides align to TRBD2. V was clipped by 2 bases and J by 4 bases; unmatched bases: 6. This CDR3 comprises 15 residues. Germline loops: CDR1 SGDLS, CDR2 YYNGEE. The CDR3 sequence is CASSVSGISYNEQFF. CDR3 nucleotide sequence: TGTGCCAGCAGCGTGAGCGGGATATCATACAATGAGCAGTTCTTC.

The chain employs TRBV7-9 and TRBJ1-2; 9 bases fit TRBD1. The V gene end was trimmed by 4 bases and the J gene end by 3 bases; junction bases not matched to a gene: 6. Looked up from germline, CDR1 is SEHNR and CDR2 is FQNEAQ (reference sequence). This CDR3 region has 15 residues. The CDR3 DNA reads TGTGCCAGCAGCTACCCACAGGGGGCCGACTATGGCTACACCTTC. It encodes CASSYPQGADYGYTF.

This clone has a handful of counts. The rearrangement joins TRBV11-3 to TRBJ2-7; possible D gene TRBD1, 5 bases. Germline values: CDR1 SGHNT, CDR2 YENEEA. V lost 0 bases and J lost 3, with 9 bases in between. This CDR3 is built from 14 residues. DNA of the CDR3: TGTGCCAGCAGCTTAGACAGGGTAGGCTACGAGCAGTACTTC. Translated: CASSLDRVGYEQYF.

The V call is TRBV6-5, the J call TRBJ2-5, with D perhaps TRBD2 (5 bases). Germline V CDR1 and CDR2: MNHEY, SVGAGI. The V gene lost 4 bases and the J gene lost 2 bases, with 17 bases spanning the gap. CDR3 length: 16 residues. The CDR3 DNA follows: TGTGCCAGCAGTTCCCGGACGGGGAGAGAGCAAGAGACCCAGTACTTC. Its translation is CASSSRTGREQETQYF.

The chain links TRBV7-9 to TRBJ2-1; 10 nucleotides line up with TRBD2. From germline, CDR1 is SEHNR and CDR2 FQNEAQ (reference sequence). V lost 5 bases and J lost 7; bases outside the gene matches: 8. The CDR3 totals 15 residues. The CDR3 loop is CASSPTGTSANEQFF. CDR3 in DNA: TGTGCCAGCAGCCCGACCGGGACTAGCGCTAATGAGCAGTTCTTC. Based on the CDR3 plus reference TRBV7-9 and TRBJ2-1, the full variable domain is DTGVSQNPRHKITKRGQNVTFRCDPISEHNRLYWYRQTLGQGPEFLTYFQNEAQLEKSRLLSDRFSAERPKGSFSTLEIQRTEQGDSAMYLCASSPTGTSANEQFFGPGTRLTVL.

The gene calls are TRBV2 and TRBJ1-5; D gene uncertain. CDR3 length: 15 residues. The V end was cut by 4 bases, the J end by 0 bases, with 10 bases between. CDR1 is SNHLY and CDR2 is FYNNEI in the germline V gene. CDR3 DNA sequence: TGTGCCAGCAGTGGACAAATCTATAGCAATCAGCCCCAGCATTTT. Translating gives CASSGQIYSNQPQHF.

The rearrangement joins TRBV30 to TRBJ2-7; no clear D. V was pared by 1 base and J by 5 bases, with 15 bases between. Germline V lookup: CDR1 GTSNPN, CDR2 SVGIG (reference sequence). This CDR3 has 14 residues. The CDR3 protein is CAWSAASSVHEQYF. The CDR3 DNA reads TGTGCCTGGAGTGCTGCCTCCAGCGTTCACGAGCAGTACTTC.

J is TRBJ2-3 and V is TRBV4-3, with 9 bases lining up with TRBD2. Germline V gives CDR1 LGHNA, CDR2 YSLEER. J was trimmed by 2 bases and V by 3 bases; bases with no gene match: 9. The CDR3 has 17 residues. The DNA for the CDR3 is TGCGCCAGCAGCCAGGGGGTAGCGGGGGCTCCCACAGATACGCAGTATTTT. The encoded protein is CASSQGVAGAPTDTQYF.

This chain links TRBV19 with TRBJ2-3, with 15 bases that match TRBD2. The germline V gene encodes CDR1 LNHDA and CDR2 SQIVND (reference sequence). This CDR3 region has 19 residues. J lost 4 bases, V lost 6 bases, and 14 bases had no gene match. The CDR3 nucleotides read TGTGCCAGTAGCGGACTAGCGGGGGGGCCAGATCTTGCTCCAGATACGCAGTATTTT. Protein product: CASSGLAGGPDLAPDTQYF.

This chain connects TRBV10-2 to TRBJ2-7, with D possibly TRBD2 on 6 matching bases. The V gene lost 6 bases and the J gene lost 6 bases, with 12 bases spanning the gap. In germline, CDR1 is WSHSY, CDR2 SAAADI. The CDR3 consists of 12 residues. The CDR3 here is CASRIQEGEQYF. Written as DNA, the CDR3 is TGCGCCAGCAGGATACAGGAGGGCGAGCAGTACTTC.

This clone occurred once. V gene TRBV5-6 combines with J gene TRBJ2-7; D may be TRBD2 (6 bases). This CDR3 is 14 amino acids long. The V gene lost 3 bases and the J gene lost 0 bases, with 10 bases spanning the gap. CDR1 SGHDT and CDR2 YYEEEE come from the germline V gene. CDR3 region: CASSSSGVSYEQYF. In DNA, the CDR3 is TGTGCCAGCAGCTCGTCGGGGGTCTCCTACGAGCAGTACTTC.

This chain connects TRBV4-3 to TRBJ1-1; no clear D gene. The V and J ends lost 0 bases and 1 base respectively, with 9 bases between them. Germline-derived CDR1 and CDR2 are LGHNA and YSLEER. The CDR3 runs to 15 residues. Written as DNA, the CDR3 is TGCGCCAGCAGCCAAGATCGTTCAGAGAACACTGAAGCTTTCTTT. Translation gives CASSQDRSENTEAFF.

This sequence joins TRBV9 and TRBJ2-3; a weak D match, TRBD2 (6 bases). From germline, CDR1 is SGDLS and CDR2 YYNGEE. The CDR3 runs to 17 residues. V was cut by 0 bases and J by 3 bases, with 17 bases left in between. This chain's CDR3 is CASSVAGGAVGTDTQYF. The CDR3 DNA is TGTGCCAGCAGCGTAGCTGGCGGGGCCGTGGGGACAGATACGCAGTATTTT.

The rearrangement joins TRBV6-5 to TRBJ1-5; maybe TRBD1 (6 bases). This CDR3 spans 14 amino acids. V dropped 4 bases and J dropped 5 bases, with 12 bases sitting between them. The V gene's germline CDR1 is MNHEY and CDR2 SVGAGI. CDR3 coding DNA: TGTGCCAGCAGTTCCCGGACAGCCTATCAGCCCCAGCATTTT. Translated: CASSSRTAYQPQHF.

The rearrangement uses TRBV7-7 and TRBJ2-1, with 10 bases identical to TRBD1. This CDR3 is built from 14 residues. The ends lost 5 bases at V and 8 bases at J; junction bases unmatched: 6. Germline CDR1 is SSHAT and CDR2 is FNYEAQ (reference sequence). The CDR3 sequence: CASSLGQGIHEQFF. CDR3 DNA sequence: TGTGCCAGCAGCCTGGGACAGGGGATACATGAGCAGTTCTTC. Drawing the rest from reference TRBV7-7 and TRBJ2-1, the complete variable domain is GAGVSQSPRYKVTKRGQDVTLRCDPISSHATLYWYQQALGQGPEFLTYFNYEAQPDKSGLPSDRFSAERPEGSISTLTIQRTEQRDSAMYRCASSLGQGIHEQFFGPGTRLTVL.

In the case of this clone: The sample carries other DNA sequences with the same CDR3. The chain links TRBV7-2 to TRBJ2-3; TRBD2 might be the D (6 bases). CDR3 size: 14 residues. Trimming shortened V by 5 bases and J by 3 bases, and 12 bases separated the two germline ends. Germline V lookup: CDR1 SGHTA, CDR2 FQGNSA. CDR3 nucleotides: TGTGCCAGCAGCGCTGGGGGGAGTACAGATACGCAGTATTTT. As protein: CASSAGGSTDTQYF.

The rearrangement links TRBV30 to TRBJ1-1; 8 nucleotides agree with TRBD1. This CDR3 is 14 amino acids long. The ends lost 2 bases at V and 4 bases at J; junction bases unmatched: 6. The germline V gene has CDR1 GTSNPN and CDR2 SVGIG (reference sequence). This chain's CDR3 is CAWSYTGGFTEAFF. The CDR3 DNA sequence: TGTGCCTGGAGTTACACAGGGGGGTTCACTGAAGCTTTCTTT. Filled out from reference TRBV30 and TRBJ1-1, the complete variable domain reads SQTIHQWPATLVQPVGSPLSLECTVEGTSNPNLYWYRQAAGRGLQLLFYSVGIGQISSEVPQNLSASRPQDRQFILSSKKLLLSDSGFYLCAWSYTGGFTEAFFGQGTRLTVV.

J is TRBJ2-3 and V is TRBV19; TRBD1 is a possible D gene (5 bases). Per germline, CDR1 LNHDA and CDR2 SQIVND (reference sequence). This CDR3 contains 15 residues. The V end was cut by 10 bases, the J end by 1 base, with 18 bases between. The CDR3: CATSPGLFGTDTQYF. Here the CDR3 DNA reads TGTGCCACCTCCCCAGGGCTATTTGGCACAGATACGCAGTATTTT. The full variable domain, rest sourced from reference TRBV19 and TRBJ2-3, is DGGITQSPKYLFRKEGQNVTLSCEQNLNHDAMYWYRQDPGQGLRLIYYSQIVNDFQKGDIAEGYSVSREKKESFPLTVTSAQKNPTAFYLCATSPGLFGTDTQYFGPGTRLTVL.

The rearrangement joins TRBV19 to TRBJ1-3; tentative D call: TRBD1 (5 bases). Germline CDR1 is LNHDA and CDR2 is SQIVND (reference sequence). V lost 8 bases and J lost 4, with 12 bases in between. This CDR3 is 13 amino acids long. The CDR3 nucleotides are TGTGCCAGTGAAACAGGCTTCGGAAACACCATATATTTT. Encoded protein: CASETGFGNTIYF. Supplemented by reference TRBV19 and TRBJ1-3, the full variable domain reads DGGITQSPKYLFRKEGQNVTLSCEQNLNHDAMYWYRQDPGQGLRLIYYSQIVNDFQKGDIAEGYSVSREKKESFPLTVTSAQKNPTAFYLCASETGFGNTIYFGEGSWLTVV.

This clone occurred a few times. The chain links TRBV30 to TRBJ2-2; D is possibly TRBD1 (6 bases). Trimming took off 1 base at V and 3 bases at J, with 6 bases between the two ends. The CDR3 spans 13 residues. Germline loops: CDR1 GTSNPN, CDR2 SVGIG (reference sequence). As DNA, the CDR3 is TGTGCCTGGAGTGCAGGGGACACCGGGGAGCTGTTTTTT. It is translated as CAWSAGDTGELFF.

CDR3 nucleotide sequence: TGCGCCAGCAGCCAAGGGACAGAAACCGAAGCTTTCTTT. Translated, it gives CASSQGTETEAFF. The chain recombines TRBV4-3 with TRBJ1-1, with D possibly being TRBD1 (6 bases). This CDR3 spans 13 amino acids. Trimming pared 1 base from V and 8 bases from J, leaving 11 bases between. Germline CDR1 and CDR2: LGHNA and YSLEER.

The rearrangement links TRBV27 to TRBJ1-2; possibly TRBD1 for D (5 bases). Germline V lookup: CDR1 MNHEY, CDR2 SMNVEV (reference sequence). V lost 5 bases and J 4 bases, leaving 11 bases between the germline ends. The CDR3 runs to 13 residues. CDR3 bases: TGTGCCAGCAGTCCAGGGTCTGGCTATGGCTACACCTTC. Translation gives CASSPGSGYGYTF.

The gene calls are TRBV27 and TRBJ1-6; 12 positions agree with TRBD1. From germline, CDR1 is MNHEY and CDR2 SMNVEV (reference sequence). The length of the CDR3 is 18 residues. The trim removed 8 bases at V and 2 bases at J, leaving 10 bases unmatched. The CDR3 sequence: CASSAGTGGMAYNSPLHF. In nucleotides, the CDR3 is TGTGCCAGCTCCGCCGGGACAGGGGGCATGGCCTATAATTCACCCCTCCACTTT.

The CDR3 region is CASSFYSGGGYEQYF. CDR3 bases: TGTGCCAGCAGCTTTTACTCAGGGGGTGGCTACGAGCAGTACTTC. The chain joins TRBV7-2 to TRBJ2-7; 7 nucleotides agree with TRBD1. Trimming cost V 3 bases and J 3 bases; bases outside gene matches: 8. Germline V gene data show CDR1 as SGHTA and CDR2 as FQGNSA. The CDR3 spans 15 residues. The whole variable domain, remainder taken from reference TRBV7-2 and TRBJ2-7, is GAGVSQSPSNKVTEKGKDVELRCDPISGHTALYWYRQSLGQGLEFLIYFQGNSAPDKSGLPSDRFSAERTGGSVSTLTIQRTQQEDSAVYLCASSFYSGGGYEQYFGPGTRLTVT.

This clone was detected a few times. This chain connects TRBV5-6 to TRBJ1-3; 8 nucleotides line up with TRBD1. Germline V lookup: CDR1 SGHDT, CDR2 YYEEEE. Trimming cost V 4 bases and J 6 bases; bases outside gene matches: 6. The CDR3 contains 14 residues. The CDR3 loop reads CASSPRTGPNTIYF. The CDR3 DNA reads TGTGCCAGCAGCCCTCGGACAGGGCCAAACACCATATATTTT.

The chain has TRBV30 and TRBJ1-1; D uncertain. The CDR3 is made up of 13 amino acids. The germline V gene encodes CDR1 GTSNPN and CDR2 SVGIG (reference sequence). V lost 4 bases, J lost 3 bases, and 12 bases lay in between. CDR3 sequence reads: CAWTSYSYTEAFF. The DNA of the CDR3 is TGTGCCTGGACAAGCTATTCCTACACTGAAGCTTTCTTT.

The rearrangement joins TRBV10-1 to TRBJ2-5, with 8 bases identical to TRBD2. With V trimmed by 3 bases and J by 3 bases, 3 bases remained unmatched. The CDR3 loop spans 14 amino acids. The germline CDR1 and CDR2 sequences are WNHNN and SYGVQD (reference sequence). The CDR3 DNA reads TGCGCCAGCAGTGACGGGGGGGAAGAAGAGACCCAGTACTTC. Protein: CASSDGGEEETQYF.

The chain recombines TRBV9 with TRBJ1-5, with D perhaps TRBD1 (5 bases). V lost 2 bases, J lost 4 bases, and 7 bases lay in between. There are 13 residues in the CDR3. CDR1 SGDLS and CDR2 YYNGEE come from the germline V gene. The CDR3 loop reads CASSVQGNQPQHF. In nucleotides, the CDR3 is TGTGCCAGCAGCGTTCAGGGTAATCAGCCCCAGCATTTT. Using reference TRBV9 and TRBJ1-5 for the parts outside the CDR3, the full variable domain is DSGVTQTPKHLITATGQRVTLRCSPRSGDLSVYWYQQSLDQGLQFLIQYYNGEERAKGNILERFSAQQFPDLHSELNLSSLELGDSALYFCASSVQGNQPQHFGDGTRLSIL.

The V gene is TRBV4-1, the J gene TRBJ1-4, with 9 bases lining up with TRBD1. The length of the CDR3 is 15 residues. Trimming took 5 bases from V and 8 from J; bases not matched to a gene: 9. Per germline, CDR1 MGHRA and CDR2 YSYEKL. The CDR3 protein is CASSSQGTGLEKLFF. CDR3 nucleotides: TGCGCCAGCAGCTCACAGGGGACAGGGCTAGAAAAACTGTTTTTT.